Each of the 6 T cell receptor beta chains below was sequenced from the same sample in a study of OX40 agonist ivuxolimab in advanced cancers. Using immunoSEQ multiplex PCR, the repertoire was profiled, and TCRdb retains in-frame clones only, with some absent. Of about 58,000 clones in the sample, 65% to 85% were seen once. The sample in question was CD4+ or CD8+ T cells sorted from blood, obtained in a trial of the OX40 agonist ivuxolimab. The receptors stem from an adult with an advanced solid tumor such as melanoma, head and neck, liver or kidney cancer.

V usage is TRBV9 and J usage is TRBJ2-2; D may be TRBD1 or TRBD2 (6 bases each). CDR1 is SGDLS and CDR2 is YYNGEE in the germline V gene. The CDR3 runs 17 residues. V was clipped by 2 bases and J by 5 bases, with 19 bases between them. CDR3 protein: CASSVGGQSTRTGELFF. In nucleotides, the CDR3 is TGTGCCAGCAGCGTTGGGGGGCAGTCCACGAGGACCGGGGAGCTGTTTTTT. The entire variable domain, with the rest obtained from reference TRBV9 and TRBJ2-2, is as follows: DSGVTQTPKHLITATGQRVTLRCSPRSGDLSVYWYQQSLDQGLQFLIQYYNGEERAKGNILERFSAQQFPDLHSELNLSSLELGDSALYFCASSVGGQSTRTGELFFGEGSRLTVL.

CDR3 bases: TGCAGTGCTAGGCAGGGGGTCGAGCAGTACTTC. Protein: CSARQGVEQYF. The chain has TRBV20-1 and TRBJ2-7; TRBD1 matches at 7 bases. The CDR3 sequence is 11 residues long. The germline gives CDR1 DFQATT, CDR2 SNEGSKA (reference sequence). V dropped 3 bases and J dropped 6; count of bases not matched to a gene: 2.

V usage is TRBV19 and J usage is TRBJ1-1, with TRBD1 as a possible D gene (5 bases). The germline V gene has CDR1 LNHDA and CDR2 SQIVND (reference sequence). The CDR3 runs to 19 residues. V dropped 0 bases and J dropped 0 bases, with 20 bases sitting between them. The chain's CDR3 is CASSIEGRYGDSLNTEAFF. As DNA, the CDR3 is TGTGCCAGTAGTATAGAGGGGAGGTATGGCGACAGCCTGAACACTGAAGCTTTCTTT.

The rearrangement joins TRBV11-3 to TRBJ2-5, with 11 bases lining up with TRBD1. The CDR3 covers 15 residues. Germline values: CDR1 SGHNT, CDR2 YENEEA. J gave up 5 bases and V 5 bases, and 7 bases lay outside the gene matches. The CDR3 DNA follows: TGTGCCAGCAGCATGCGGACAGGGGGCGAGGAGACCCAGTACTTC. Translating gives CASSMRTGGEETQYF.

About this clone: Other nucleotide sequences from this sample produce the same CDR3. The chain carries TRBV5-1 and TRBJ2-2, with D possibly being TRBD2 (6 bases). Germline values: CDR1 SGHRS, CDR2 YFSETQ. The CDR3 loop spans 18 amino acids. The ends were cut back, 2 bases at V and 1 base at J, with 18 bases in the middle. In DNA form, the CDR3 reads TGCGCCAGCAGCTTAGAACCCCGGGGGATACTGAACACCGGGGAGCTGTTTTTT. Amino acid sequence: CASSLEPRGILNTGELFF. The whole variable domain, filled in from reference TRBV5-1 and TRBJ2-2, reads KAGVTQTPRYLIKTRGQQVTLSCSPISGHRSVSWYQQTPGQGLQFLFEYFSETQRNKGNFPGRFSGRQFSNSRSEMNVSTLELGDSALYLCASSLEPRGILNTGELFFGEGSRLTVL.

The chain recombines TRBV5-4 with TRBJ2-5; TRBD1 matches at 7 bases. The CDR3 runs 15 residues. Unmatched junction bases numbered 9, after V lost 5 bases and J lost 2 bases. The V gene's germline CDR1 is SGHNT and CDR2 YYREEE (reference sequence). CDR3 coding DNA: TGTGCCAGCAGTTTACTCGGGACAGTACAAGAGACCCAGTACTTC. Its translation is CASSLLGTVQETQYF.